This record covers a single T cell receptor (beta chain). TCRdb's table, derived via immunoSEQ multiplex PCR, lists solely in-frame clones and lacks some. The sample records over 150,000 clones, 85% being singletons. The sample comes from a study of cytomegalovirus exposure and HLA in healthy donors. Trimming shortened V by 5 bases and J by 8 bases, and 13 bases separated the two germline ends. Germline V gene data show CDR1 as SEHNR and CDR2 as FQNEAQ (reference sequence). The CDR3 loop spans 13 amino acids. The sample taken for sequencing was PBMCs. The receptor was derived from a man aged 18-30 years in good health and CMV-seropositive. V gene TRBV7-9 combines with J gene TRBJ2-1; a weak D match, TRBD1 (5 bases). The CDR3 coding sequence is TGTGCCAGCAGCCAGGGTGGCCGCGATGAGCAGTTCTTC. Protein product: CASSQGGRDEQFF. Drawing the rest from reference TRBV7-9 and TRBJ2-1, the complete variable domain is DTGVSQNPRHKITKRGQNVTFRCDPISEHNRLYWYRQTLGQGPEFLTYFQNEAQLEKSRLLSDRFSAERPKGSFSTLEIQRTEQGDSAMYLCASSQGGRDEQFFGPGTRLTVL.